A single sample gave rise to the 26 T cell receptor beta chains below, sequenced in a study of T cells in Graves' hyperthyroidism and ophthalmopathy. RNA transcripts provided the source from which TCR beta CDR3 regions were amplified. The HTBI primer set drove a first-round RT-PCR of the TCR CDR3. In TCRdb, the multiplex PCR reads were re-called with MiXCR into one record per CDR3 protein. The table shows hundreds of thousands of distinct CDR3 sequences, with over 12% occurring only once. The source material was blood. These receptors all come from a woman aged 40 to 50 with Graves' ophthalmopathy.

This clonotype was recorded many times. The chain carries TRBV28 and TRBJ1-2, with unresolved D. This CDR3 is 12 amino acids long. Germline V gives CDR1 MDHEN, CDR2 SYDVKM. The V end was cut by 8 bases, the J end by 6 bases, with 13 bases between. CDR3 in amino acids: CASSTGRNGYTF. The CDR3 DNA is TGTGCCAGCTCTACCGGCAGAAATGGCTACACCTTC.

Concerning this clonotype: A much more abundant neighbour one base away suggests this may be a read error. In this CDR3 the conserved last residue, phenylalanine or tryptophan, is missing, so a read error is likely. This chain connects TRBV30 to TRBJ2-7; D unclear. The CDR3 extends over 13 amino acids. Germline CDR1 GTSNPN, CDR2 SVGIG (reference sequence). V was shortened by 0 bases and J by 2 bases, with 8 bases between the two germline ends. In DNA form, the CDR3 reads TGTGCCTGGAGTGTTGGTCTGCCCTACGAGCAGTACTCC. Its translation: CAWSVGLPYEQYS.

This clonotype was recorded many times. This sequence joins TRBV10-3 and TRBJ1-3, with D hard to call. Trimming cost V 4 bases and J 0 bases, with 10 bases left between them. The germline CDR1 and CDR2 sequences are ENHRY and SYGVKD. The CDR3 has 15 amino acids. The CDR3 spells CAISVGLLSGNTIYF. DNA of the CDR3: TGTGCCATCAGTGTTGGTCTTCTCTCTGGAAACACCATATATTTT.

The chain recombines TRBV6-2 or TRBV6-3 with TRBJ2-1, with TRBD2 matching over 7 bases. The CDR3 contains 16 residues. Germline-derived CDR1 and CDR2 are MNHEY and SVGEGT. V was clipped by 2 bases and J by 7 bases; unmatched bases: 11. The CDR3 DNA sequence: TGTGCCAGCAGTTACGAAGCGGGAAGAACCCAGAATGAGCAGTTCTTC. Translation gives CASSYEAGRTQNEQFF.

At least ten counts were recorded for this clonotype. In nucleotides, the CDR3 is TGCAGTGCTAGGGGGACTAGCGGGAGCATGGTGAACATTCAGTACTTC. Its translation: CSARGTSGSMVNIQYF. The V gene is TRBV20-1, the J gene TRBJ2-4, with 14 bases that match TRBD2. This CDR3 region has 16 residues. J lost 7 bases, V lost 3 bases, and 8 bases had no gene match. Germline V gene sequence: CDR1 DFQATT, CDR2 SNEGSKA (reference sequence).

The table lists this clonotype with many counts. The chain employs TRBV27 and TRBJ2-2; possible D gene TRBD2, 5 bases. Germline V gene sequence: CDR1 MNHEY, CDR2 SMNVEV (reference sequence). V shed 5 bases and J shed 1 base, with 11 bases lying between them. The CDR3 runs to 15 residues. The DNA of the CDR3 is TGTGCCAGCAGTCCGAGGGTGAGGAACACCGGGGAGCTGTTTTTT. This codes for CASSPRVRNTGELFF.

The genes are TRBV12-5 and TRBJ2-2; D possibly uses TRBD1 or TRBD2 (5 bases each). Trimming shortened V by 5 bases and J by 6 bases, and 10 bases separated the two germline ends. Germline CDR1 reads LGHNT; CDR2 reads FRNRAP. The CDR3 contains 13 residues. DNA for the CDR3: TGTGCTAGTGGTACCGAGGGGCCCGGGGAGCTGTTTTTT. It codes for CASGTEGPGELFF.

This clonotype was seen ten or more times. This chain uses TRBV6-2 or TRBV6-3 with TRBJ2-7; the match to TRBD2 covers 12 bases. The CDR3 totals 14 residues. Germline assignment: CDR1 MNHEY and CDR2 SVGEGT. The junction had 7 bases not matched to a gene; V was cut back by 5 bases and J by 8 bases. The chain's CDR3 is CASSPGLAGSKQYF. The CDR3 coding sequence is TGTGCCAGCAGTCCCGGACTAGCGGGATCCAAGCAGTACTTC.

The V and J genes are TRBV20-1 and TRBJ1-1; D ambiguous. CDR3 length: 11 residues. The V end was cut by 2 bases, the J end by 8 bases, with 9 bases between. Germline CDR1 reads DFQATT; CDR2 reads SNEGSKA (reference sequence). In nucleotides, the CDR3 is TGCAGTGCTAGACAGTATACGGAAGCTTTCTTT. This codes for CSARQYTEAFF.

This clonotype was seen only a few times. The chain couples TRBV27 to TRBJ2-7; D is undetermined. V was pared by 5 bases and J by 9 bases, with 20 bases between. The CDR3 totals 14 residues. CDR1 is MNHEY, CDR2 SMNVEV, per germline (reference sequence). The CDR3 is CASSPHYETLAQYF. The CDR3 coding sequence is TGTGCCAGCAGTCCGCACTACGAGACCTTGGCGCAGTACTTC.

V usage is TRBV12-3 or TRBV12-4 and J usage is TRBJ1-5, with D possibly matching TRBD1 (5 bases). The V gene lost 2 bases and the J gene lost 1 base, with 15 bases spanning the gap. This CDR3 has 17 residues. The CDR3 DNA is TGTGCCAGCAGTTTATGGCAGGGTATTGGGAGCAATCAGCCCCAGCATTTT. It translates to CASSLWQGIGSNQPQHF.

In this sample, this clonotype turned up many times. The CDR3 DNA reads as TGTGCCAGCAGGGATTGGACAGGGGGAAAAGGTGGAAACACCATATATTTT. Translated, it gives CASRDWTGGKGGNTIYF. This rearrangement joins TRBV6-1 to TRBJ1-3; TRBD1 matches 10 bases. The germline V gene has CDR1 MNHNS and CDR2 SASEGT. V dropped 6 bases and J dropped 3; count of bases not matched to a gene: 11. This CDR3 is 17 amino acids long.

The sample holds many counts of this clonotype. The chain couples TRBV7-2 to TRBJ2-7; possible D gene TRBD1, 6 bases. Trimming pared 2 bases from V and 1 base from J, leaving 9 bases between. Looked up from germline, CDR1 is SGHTA and CDR2 is FQGNSA. The CDR3 sequence is 14 residues long. The CDR3 DNA is TGTGCCAGCAGCTTATCAGGGGAGTCCTACGAGCAGTACTTC. Protein sequence: CASSLSGESYEQYF.

Many counts were recorded for this clonotype. The rearrangement joins TRBV19 to TRBJ2-2, with TRBD1 matching 7 bases. The V segment lost 6 bases and the J segment 3 bases; nucleotides outside the gene matches: 4. Germline CDR1 LNHDA, CDR2 SQIVND (reference sequence). The CDR3 sequence is 14 residues long. CDR3 in DNA: TGTGCCAGTAGACAGGGGCCCTACACCGGGGAGCTGTTTTTT. Translation gives CASRQGPYTGELFF. Full variable domain (remainder filled in from reference TRBV19 and TRBJ2-2): DGGITQSPKYLFRKEGQNVTLSCEQNLNHDAMYWYRQDPGQGLRLIYYSQIVNDFQKGDIAEGYSVSREKKESFPLTVTSAQKNPTAFYLCASRQGPYTGELFFGEGSRLTVL.

This clonotype has a count of ten or more. V and J are TRBV6-2 or TRBV6-3 and TRBJ2-5, with D maybe TRBD2 (6 bases). In germline, CDR1 is MNHEY, CDR2 SVGEGT. Deletions cut 3 bases from V and 2 bases from J, with 16 bases between. This CDR3 is 16 amino acids long. CDR3 amino acids: CASSYPLASLQETQYF. The CDR3 coding sequence is TGTGCCAGCAGTTATCCACTAGCTTCCTTACAAGAGACCCAGTACTTC.

This clonotype was observed at least ten times. The chain is built from TRBV20-1 and TRBJ2-7; 8 positions agree with TRBD1. CDR1 DFQATT and CDR2 SNEGSKA come from the germline V gene (reference sequence). The length of the CDR3 is 14 residues. J was trimmed by 4 bases and V by 1 base; bases with no gene match: 6. The chain's CDR3 is CSARGSGGLYEQYF. The CDR3 DNA reads as TGCAGTGCTAGAGGCTCAGGGGGCTTATACGAGCAGTACTTC.

This clonotype was counted at least ten times. This sequence joins TRBV28 and TRBJ1-2, with D maybe TRBD1 (6 bases). Deletions cut 5 bases from V and 7 bases from J, with 14 bases between. This CDR3 contains 13 residues. CDR1 MDHEN and CDR2 SYDVKM come from the germline V gene. In nucleotides, the CDR3 is TGTGCCAGCAGTGGTGGAGGGGGTGCTGGCTACACCTTC. It encodes CASSGGGGAGYTF.

Concerning this clonotype itself: A junction end diverges from the germline sequence, so it may reflect a read error. V is TRBV27 and J is TRBJ1-2, with 9 bases identical to TRBD1. Germline-derived CDR1 and CDR2 are MNHEY and SMNVEV (reference sequence). The CDR3 has 14 amino acids. This CDR3 is CASSLDRGIGGYAF. The CDR3 nucleotides read TGTGCCAGCAGTTTGGACAGGGGAATCGGGGGCTACGCCTTC.

This clonotype appeared a few times. The chain links TRBV7-6 to TRBJ2-1; TRBD2 matches 10 bases. The germline gives CDR1 SGHVS, CDR2 FNYEAQ. The CDR3 runs to 15 residues. Trimming at V came to 0 bases and at J to 6 bases, leaving 2 bases not matched to a gene. CDR3 protein: CASSLALAGVNEQFF. The CDR3 DNA reads as TGTGCCAGCAGCTTAGCGCTAGCGGGAGTCAATGAGCAGTTCTTC.

This clonotype was observed a handful of times. The chain has TRBV28 and TRBJ2-7, with D tentatively TRBD2 (5 bases). CDR1 is MDHEN and CDR2 is SYDVKM in the germline V gene. This CDR3 spans 12 amino acids. V gave up 3 bases and J gave up 12 bases, with 15 bases separating them. The CDR3 region is CASSFPSGRTYF. The CDR3 nucleotides are TGTGCCAGCAGTTTCCCCTCGGGAAGGACGTACTTC. Full variable domain (remainder filled in from reference TRBV28 and TRBJ2-7): DVKVTQSSRYLVKRTGEKVFLECVQDMDHENMFWYRQDPGLGLRLIYFSYDVKMKEKGDIPEGYSVSREKKERFSLILESASTNQTSMYLCASSFPSGRTYFGPGTRLTVT.

This clonotype was picked up many times. J is TRBJ2-7 and V is TRBV13, with D maybe TRBD1 (6 bases). Germline V lookup: CDR1 PRHDT, CDR2 FYEKMQ (reference sequence). This CDR3 region has 16 residues. Trimming cost V 8 bases and J 6 bases, with 26 bases left between them. The DNA of the CDR3 is TGTGCCAGCTCTACCCAGTGGGGACAAGGACCTCTCGAGCAGTACTTC. Translated: CASSTQWGQGPLEQYF.

In this sample, this clonotype turned up many times. J is TRBJ2-7 and V is TRBV30; TRBD2 might be the D (6 bases). Germline loops: CDR1 GTSNPN, CDR2 SVGIG (reference sequence). The CDR3 sequence is 13 residues long. V was clipped by 3 bases and J by 5 bases, with 14 bases between them. CDR3 sequence (DNA): TGTGCCTGGAGGCCCGGGGGTGGGAACGAGCAGTACTTC. This gives the protein CAWRPGGGNEQYF.

This clonotype was observed once. The chain has TRBV28 and TRBJ2-7; 15 nucleotides line up with TRBD2. The CDR3 covers 16 residues. V gave up 6 bases and J gave up 4 bases; unmatched junction bases: 7. Germline CDR1 MDHEN, CDR2 SYDVKM. The CDR3 sequence is CASSPPGTSGRYEQYF. The CDR3 DNA reads as TGTGCCAGCAGCCCCCCCGGGACTAGCGGGAGGTACGAGCAGTACTTC.

On this clonotype itself: Given a much more abundant clone one base away, this may be a read error. The chain employs TRBV7-9 and TRBJ2-7; D gene unclear. Germline values: CDR1 SEHNR, CDR2 FQNEAQ (reference sequence). The CDR3 contains 15 residues. CDR3 protein: CAISLSGPSTYEQYF. The DNA of the CDR3 is TGTGCCATCAGCTTATCTGGACCGAGTACCTACGAGCAGTACTTC.

There are many counts of this clonotype. The chain has TRBV6-5 and TRBJ1-2, with 9 bases lining up with TRBD1. The germline V gene has CDR1 MNHEY and CDR2 SVGAGI. Losses at the gene ends were 8 bases for V and 0 bases for J; bases not matched to a gene: 4. The CDR3 has 14 amino acids. The CDR3 nucleotides are TGTGCCAGCGTTACAGGGGGCTCTAACTATGGCTACACCTTC. Amino acid sequence: CASVTGGSNYGYTF.

The V and J genes are TRBV19 and TRBJ2-6; TRBD1 aligns across 8 bases. Germline CDR1 and CDR2: LNHDA and SQIVND (reference sequence). Trimming at V came to 7 bases and at J to 5 bases, leaving 10 bases not matched to a gene. The CDR3 is made up of 16 amino acids. This CDR3 reads CASIYHGTGRANVLTF. CDR3 DNA: TGTGCCAGTATTTACCACGGGACAGGTAGGGCCAACGTCCTGACTTTC.